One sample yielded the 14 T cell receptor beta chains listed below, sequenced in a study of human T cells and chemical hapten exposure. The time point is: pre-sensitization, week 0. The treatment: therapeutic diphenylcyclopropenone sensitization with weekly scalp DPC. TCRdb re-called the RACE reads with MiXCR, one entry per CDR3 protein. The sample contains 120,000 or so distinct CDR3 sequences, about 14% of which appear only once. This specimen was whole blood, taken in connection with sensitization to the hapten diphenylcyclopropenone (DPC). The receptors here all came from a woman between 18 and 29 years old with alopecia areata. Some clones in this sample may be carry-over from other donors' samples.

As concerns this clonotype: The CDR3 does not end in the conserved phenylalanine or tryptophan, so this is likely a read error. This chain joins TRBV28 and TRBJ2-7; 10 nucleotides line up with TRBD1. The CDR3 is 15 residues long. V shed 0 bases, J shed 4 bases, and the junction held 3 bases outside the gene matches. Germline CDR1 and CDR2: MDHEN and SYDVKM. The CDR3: CASSLWGQGRYEQYS. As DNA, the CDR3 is TGTGCCAGCAGTTTATGGGGACAGGGGAGGTACGAGCAGTACTCC.

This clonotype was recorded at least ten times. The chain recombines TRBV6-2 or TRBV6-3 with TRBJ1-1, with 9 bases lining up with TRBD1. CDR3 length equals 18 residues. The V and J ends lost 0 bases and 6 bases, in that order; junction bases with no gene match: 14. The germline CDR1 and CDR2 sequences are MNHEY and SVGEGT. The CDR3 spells CASSYSRGKQGAISEAFF. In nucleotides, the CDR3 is TGTGCCAGCAGTTACTCCCGGGGAAAACAGGGGGCGATCTCTGAAGCTTTCTTT.

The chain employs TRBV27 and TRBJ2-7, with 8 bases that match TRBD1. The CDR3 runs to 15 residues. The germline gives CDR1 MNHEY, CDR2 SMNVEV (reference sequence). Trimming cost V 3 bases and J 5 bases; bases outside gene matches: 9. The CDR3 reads CASSFRPGTGHEQYF. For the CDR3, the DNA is TGTGCCAGCAGTTTCCGACCCGGGACAGGTCACGAGCAGTACTTC.

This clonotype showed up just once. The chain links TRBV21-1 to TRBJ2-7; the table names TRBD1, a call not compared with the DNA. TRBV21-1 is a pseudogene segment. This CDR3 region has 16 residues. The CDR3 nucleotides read TGTGCCAGCAGCAAAGTGAGGACAGGGGTACCTAACGAGCAGTACTTC. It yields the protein CASSKVRTGVPNEQYF.

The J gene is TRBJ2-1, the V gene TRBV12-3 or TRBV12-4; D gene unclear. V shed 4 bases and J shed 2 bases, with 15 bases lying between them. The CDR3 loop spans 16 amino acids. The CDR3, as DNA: TGTGCCAGCAGTTCCCTGACAAGGGTACCCTACAATGAGCAGTTCTTC. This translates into CASSSLTRVPYNEQFF.

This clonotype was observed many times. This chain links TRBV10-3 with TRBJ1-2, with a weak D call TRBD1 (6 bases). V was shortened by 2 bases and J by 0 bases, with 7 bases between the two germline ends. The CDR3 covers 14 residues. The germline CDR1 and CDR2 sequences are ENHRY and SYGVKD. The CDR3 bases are TGTGCCATCAGTGAGGGACAGTCTAACTATGGCTACACCTTC. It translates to CAISEGQSNYGYTF.

CDR3 amino acids: CASSSAGGYSYTF. DNA of the CDR3: TGTGCCAGCAGTTCAGCGGGCGGATATAGCTACACCTTC. The chain employs TRBV6-4 and TRBJ1-2, with no clear D. Germline CDR1 is MRHNA and CDR2 is SNTAGT. V lost 5 bases, J lost 9 bases, and 16 bases lay in between. This CDR3 has 13 amino acids.

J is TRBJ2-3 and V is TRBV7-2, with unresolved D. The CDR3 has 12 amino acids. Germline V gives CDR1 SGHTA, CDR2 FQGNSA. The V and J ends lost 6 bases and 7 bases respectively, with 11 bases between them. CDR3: CASRSSSNTQYF. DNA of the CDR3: TGTGCCAGCAGATCATCTTCAAATACGCAGTATTTT.

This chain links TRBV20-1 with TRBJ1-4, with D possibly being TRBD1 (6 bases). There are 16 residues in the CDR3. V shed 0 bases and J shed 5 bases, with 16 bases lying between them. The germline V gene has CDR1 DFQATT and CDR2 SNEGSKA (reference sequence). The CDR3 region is CSARDLLGQQNEKLFF. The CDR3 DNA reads TGCAGTGCTAGAGATCTTCTAGGACAGCAAAATGAAAAACTGTTTTTT.

CDR3 residues: CASSLSGTDNSPLHF. The CDR3 DNA is TGTGCCAGCAGCCTAAGTGGGACCGATAATTCACCCCTCCACTTT. The chain recombines TRBV7-9 with TRBJ1-6, with TRBD1 as a possible D gene (5 bases). The V and J ends lost 5 bases and 5 bases respectively, with 13 bases between them. Germline V gene lookup returns CDR1 SEHNR and CDR2 FQNEAQ (reference sequence). The CDR3 extends over 15 amino acids.

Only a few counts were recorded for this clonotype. The CDR3: CASSRGNTGELFF. CDR3 in DNA: TGTGCCAGCAGTCGGGGAAACACCGGGGAGCTGTTTTTT. This chain links TRBV6-2 or TRBV6-3 with TRBJ2-2; perhaps TRBD2 as D (5 bases). Germline CDR1 and CDR2: MNHEY and SVGEGT. V dropped 5 bases and J dropped 2 bases, with 6 bases sitting between them. The CDR3 totals 13 residues.

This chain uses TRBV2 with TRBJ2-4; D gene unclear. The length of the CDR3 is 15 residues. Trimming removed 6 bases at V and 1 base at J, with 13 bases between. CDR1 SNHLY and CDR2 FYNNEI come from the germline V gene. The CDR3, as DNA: TGTGCCAGCAGCCCGACCCAGTCCGCCAAAAACATTCAGTACTTC. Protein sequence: CASSPTQSAKNIQYF.

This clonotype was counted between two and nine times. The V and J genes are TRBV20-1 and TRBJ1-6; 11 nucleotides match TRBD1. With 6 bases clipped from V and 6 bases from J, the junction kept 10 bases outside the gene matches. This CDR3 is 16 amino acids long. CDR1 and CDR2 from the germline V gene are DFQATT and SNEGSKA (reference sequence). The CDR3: CSANPGQGASNSPLHF. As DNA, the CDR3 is TGCAGTGCCAATCCCGGACAGGGGGCTTCTAATTCACCCCTCCACTTT.

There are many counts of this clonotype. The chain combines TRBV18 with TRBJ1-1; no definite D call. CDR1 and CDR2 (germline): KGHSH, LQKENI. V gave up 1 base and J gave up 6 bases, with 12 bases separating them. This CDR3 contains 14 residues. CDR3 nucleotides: TGTGCCAGCTCACCACAGGGATCGAGCGCTGAAGCTTTCTTT. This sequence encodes CASSPQGSSAEAFF.